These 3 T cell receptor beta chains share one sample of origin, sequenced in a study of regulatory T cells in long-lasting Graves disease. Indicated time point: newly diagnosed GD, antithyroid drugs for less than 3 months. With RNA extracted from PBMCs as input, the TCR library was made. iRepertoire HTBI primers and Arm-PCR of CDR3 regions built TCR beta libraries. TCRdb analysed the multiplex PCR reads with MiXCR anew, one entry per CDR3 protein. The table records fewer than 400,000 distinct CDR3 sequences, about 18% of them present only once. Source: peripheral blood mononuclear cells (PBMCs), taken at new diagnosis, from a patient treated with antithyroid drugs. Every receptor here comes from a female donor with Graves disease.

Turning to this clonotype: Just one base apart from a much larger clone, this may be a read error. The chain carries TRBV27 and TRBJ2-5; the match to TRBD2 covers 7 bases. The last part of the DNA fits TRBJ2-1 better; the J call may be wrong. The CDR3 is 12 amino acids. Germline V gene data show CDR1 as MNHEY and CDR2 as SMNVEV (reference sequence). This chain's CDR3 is CAGSLRGRGQFF. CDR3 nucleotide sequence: TGTGCCGGCAGTCTTCGCGGGAGAGGGCAGTTCTTC.

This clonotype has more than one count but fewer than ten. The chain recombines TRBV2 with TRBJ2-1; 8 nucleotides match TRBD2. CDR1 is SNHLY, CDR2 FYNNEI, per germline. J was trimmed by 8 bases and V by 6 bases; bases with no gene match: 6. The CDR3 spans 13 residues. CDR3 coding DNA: TGTGCCAGCAGCGAGGACGGGGGGGATGAGCAGTTCTTC. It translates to CASSEDGGDEQFF.

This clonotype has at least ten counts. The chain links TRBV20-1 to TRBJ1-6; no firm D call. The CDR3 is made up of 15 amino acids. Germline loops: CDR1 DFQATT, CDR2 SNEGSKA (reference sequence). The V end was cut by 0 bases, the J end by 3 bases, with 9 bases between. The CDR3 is CSARESSGYNSPLHF. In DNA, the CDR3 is TGCAGTGCTAGAGAAAGTAGCGGCTATAATTCACCCCTCCACTTT.